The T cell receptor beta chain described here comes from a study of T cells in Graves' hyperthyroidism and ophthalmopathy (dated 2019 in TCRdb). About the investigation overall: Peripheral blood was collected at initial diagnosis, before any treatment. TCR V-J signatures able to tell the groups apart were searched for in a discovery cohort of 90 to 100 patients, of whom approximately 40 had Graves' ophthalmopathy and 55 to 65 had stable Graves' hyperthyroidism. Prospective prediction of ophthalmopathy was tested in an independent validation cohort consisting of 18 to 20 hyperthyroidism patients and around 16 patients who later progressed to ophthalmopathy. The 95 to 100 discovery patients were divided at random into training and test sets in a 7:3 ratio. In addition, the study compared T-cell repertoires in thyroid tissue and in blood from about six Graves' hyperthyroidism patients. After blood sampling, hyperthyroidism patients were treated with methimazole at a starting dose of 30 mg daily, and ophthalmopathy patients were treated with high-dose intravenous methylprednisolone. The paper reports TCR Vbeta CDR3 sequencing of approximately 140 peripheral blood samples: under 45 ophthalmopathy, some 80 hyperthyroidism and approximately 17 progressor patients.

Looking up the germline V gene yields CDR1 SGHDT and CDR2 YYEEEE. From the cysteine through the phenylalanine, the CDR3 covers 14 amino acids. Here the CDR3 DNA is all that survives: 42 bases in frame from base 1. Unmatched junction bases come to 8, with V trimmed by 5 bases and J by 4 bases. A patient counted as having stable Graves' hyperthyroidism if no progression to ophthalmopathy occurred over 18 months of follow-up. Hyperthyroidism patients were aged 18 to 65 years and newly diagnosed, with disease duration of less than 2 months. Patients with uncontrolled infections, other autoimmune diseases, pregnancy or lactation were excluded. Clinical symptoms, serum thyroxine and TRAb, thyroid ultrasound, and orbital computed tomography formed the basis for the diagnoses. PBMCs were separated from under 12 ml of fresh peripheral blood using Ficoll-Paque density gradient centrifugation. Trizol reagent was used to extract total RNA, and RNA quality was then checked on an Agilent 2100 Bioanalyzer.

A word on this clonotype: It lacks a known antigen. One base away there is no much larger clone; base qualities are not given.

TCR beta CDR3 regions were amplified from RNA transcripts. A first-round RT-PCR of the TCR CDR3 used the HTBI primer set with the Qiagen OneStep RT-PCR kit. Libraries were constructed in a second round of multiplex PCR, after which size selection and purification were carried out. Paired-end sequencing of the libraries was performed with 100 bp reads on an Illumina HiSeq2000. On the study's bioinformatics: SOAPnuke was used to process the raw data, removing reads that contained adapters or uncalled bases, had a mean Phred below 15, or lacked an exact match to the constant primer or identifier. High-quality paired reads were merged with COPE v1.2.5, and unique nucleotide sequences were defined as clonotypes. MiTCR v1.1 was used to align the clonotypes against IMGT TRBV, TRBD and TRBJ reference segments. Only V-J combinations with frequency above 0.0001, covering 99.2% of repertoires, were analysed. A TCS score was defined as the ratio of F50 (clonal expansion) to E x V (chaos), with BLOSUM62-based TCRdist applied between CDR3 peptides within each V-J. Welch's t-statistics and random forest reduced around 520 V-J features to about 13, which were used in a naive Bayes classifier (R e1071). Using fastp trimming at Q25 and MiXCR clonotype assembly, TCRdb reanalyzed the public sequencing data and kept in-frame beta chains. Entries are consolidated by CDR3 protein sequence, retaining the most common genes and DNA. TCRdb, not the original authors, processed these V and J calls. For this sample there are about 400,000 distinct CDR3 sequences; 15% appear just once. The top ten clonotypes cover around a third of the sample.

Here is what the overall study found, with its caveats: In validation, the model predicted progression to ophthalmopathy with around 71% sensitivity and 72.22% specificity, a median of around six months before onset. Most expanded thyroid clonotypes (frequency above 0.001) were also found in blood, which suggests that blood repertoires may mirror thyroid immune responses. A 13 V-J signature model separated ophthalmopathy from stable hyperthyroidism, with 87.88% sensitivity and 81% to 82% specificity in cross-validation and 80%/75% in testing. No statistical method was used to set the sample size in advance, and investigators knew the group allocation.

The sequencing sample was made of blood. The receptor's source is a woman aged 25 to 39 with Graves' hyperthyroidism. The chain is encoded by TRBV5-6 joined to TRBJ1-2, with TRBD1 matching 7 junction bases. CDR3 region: CASSRGQLTYGYTF. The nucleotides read TGTGCCAGCAGTAGGGGACAGCTTACCTATGGCTACACCTTC. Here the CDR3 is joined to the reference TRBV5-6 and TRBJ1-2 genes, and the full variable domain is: DAGVTQSPTHLIKTRGQQVTLRCSPKSGHDTVSWYQQALGQGPQFIFQYYEEEERQRGNFPDRFSGHQFPNYSSELNVNALLLGDSALYLCASSRGQLTYGYTFGSGTRLTVV.